These 9 T cell receptor beta chains share one sample of origin, sequenced in a study of cytomegalovirus exposure and HLA in healthy donors. The PCR employed 60 Vbeta primers together with 13 Jbeta primers. Some clones are missing from TCRdb's copy, which holds only in-frame ones; the method was immunoSEQ multiplex PCR. The sample shows roughly 220,000 clones, roughly 70% of them seen only once. What was sequenced was PBMCs. These receptors originate from a man between 40 and 49 years old in good health and CMV-seropositive.

The chain combines TRBV19 with TRBJ2-1; 9 bases are a match to TRBD2. Germline loops: CDR1 LNHDA, CDR2 SQIVND (reference sequence). Trimming removed 8 bases from V and 4 bases from J; junction bases left unmatched: 6. The CDR3 has 14 amino acids. The CDR3 bases are TGTGCCAGTTCTGGACTAGCGCGATACAATGAGCAGTTCTTC. The encoded protein is CASSGLARYNEQFF.

This clone turned up a few times. V is TRBV5-4 and J is TRBJ2-3; 10 nucleotides line up with TRBD1. The CDR3 consists of 15 residues. V dropped 4 bases and J dropped 5; count of bases not matched to a gene: 7. The germline gives CDR1 SGHNT, CDR2 YYREEE (reference sequence). The CDR3 region has the DNA TGTGCCAGCAGCCCGACAGGGGGCGCGGAAGATACGCAGTATTTT. Amino acid sequence: CASSPTGGAEDTQYF.

This clone was seen a handful of times. V and J are TRBV2 and TRBJ2-1, with 7 bases lining up with TRBD2. CDR3 length: 15 amino acids. Germline V CDR1 and CDR2: SNHLY, FYNNEI. The V segment lost 5 bases and the J segment 1 base; nucleotides outside the gene matches: 5. CDR3 in amino acids: CASSTSELSYNEQFF. In DNA, the CDR3 is TGTGCCAGCAGTACTAGCGAATTATCCTACAATGAGCAGTTCTTC. Full variable domain (outside the CDR3, taken from reference TRBV2 and TRBJ2-1): EPEVTQTPSHQVTQMGQEVILRCVPISNHLYFYWYRQILGQKVEFLVSFYNNEISEKSEIFDDQFSVERPDGSNFTLKIRSTKLEDSAMYFCASSTSELSYNEQFFGPGTRLTVL.

This clone was found a few times. In nucleotides, the CDR3 is TGTGCCAGTAGTAGCTACCGCGGCAATCAGCCCCAGCATTTT. Its translation: CASSSYRGNQPQHF. V is TRBV19 and J is TRBJ1-5; D remains unclear. CDR1 is LNHDA, CDR2 SQIVND, per germline (reference sequence). The V end was cut by 4 bases, the J end by 2 bases, with 9 bases between. The CDR3 extends over 14 amino acids.

The V and J genes are TRBV19 and TRBJ2-2; 8 bases agree with TRBD1. The CDR3 length is 17 residues. Germline CDR1 and CDR2: LNHDA and SQIVND (reference sequence). Trimming took 2 bases from V and 4 from J; bases not matched to a gene: 9. The CDR3 bases are TGTGCCAGTAGTATAAAATCAGGGGGCGGCTTCACCGGGGAGCTGTTTTTT. Encoded protein: CASSIKSGGGFTGELFF.

This clone has a handful of counts. The V and J genes are TRBV10-1 and TRBJ2-7, with D perhaps TRBD2 (6 bases). The CDR3 is 13 amino acids. V lost 0 bases and J 5 bases, leaving 8 bases between the germline ends. Germline CDR1 and CDR2: WNHNN and SYGVQD (reference sequence). CDR3 bases: TGCGCCAGCAGTGAGTCTCGGGGGAACGAGCAGTACTTC. As protein: CASSESRGNEQYF.

The chain employs TRBV6-4 and TRBJ1-2; no definite D call. With 3 bases removed from V and 3 bases from J, the gap between germline ends came to 8 bases. Per the germline V gene, CDR1 is MRHNA and CDR2 is SNTAGT. This CDR3 is built from 13 residues. CDR3: CASSESLYYGYTF. As DNA, the CDR3 is TGTGCCAGCAGTGAAAGCCTCTACTATGGCTACACCTTC.

The chain employs TRBV2 and TRBJ1-2; 8 bases line up with TRBD1. V shed 6 bases, J shed 2 bases, and the junction held 5 bases outside the gene matches. The CDR3 extends over 14 amino acids. Germline assignment: CDR1 SNHLY and CDR2 FYNNEI. In nucleotides, the CDR3 is TGTGCCAGCAGAGCCGGGACAGGCAACTATGGCTACACCTTC. Its protein is CASRAGTGNYGYTF.

This clone was picked up a small number of times. The J gene is TRBJ1-5, the V gene TRBV2, with TRBD1 matching over 7 bases. CDR3 length: 17 residues. The trim removed 6 bases at V and 0 bases at J, leaving 11 bases unmatched. Germline V gene data show CDR1 as SNHLY and CDR2 as FYNNEI. The DNA of the CDR3 is TGTGCCAGCAGGCCGCGGGACAGCGCCTATAGCAATCAGCCCCAGCATTTT. Translating gives CASRPRDSAYSNQPQHF.